This is a list of T cell receptor beta chains from one sample in a study of identical twins. TCRdb reprocessed the 5' RACE reads via MiXCR and lists one record per CDR3 protein. This sample has some 760,000 distinct CDR3 sequences; around a sixth occur once, and the top ten carry 13%. This sample also belongs to another study, concerning T cells expressing NK-cell markers.

Sequencing was done on a sample of PBMCs. The receptors stem from a woman aged 18-29 years in good health. Both conserved end residues are part of each CDR3. A D gene is named only where the DNA matches it firmly. Clone size is shown for a subset of rows, as once, few, many or a class of expanded clone.

TRBV5-1,.,15,TRBD2,TRBJ2-1,CASSLQLAAYNEQFF,TGCGCCAGCAGCTTACAACTAGCGGCCTACAATGAGCAGTTCTTC
TRBV12-5,.,16,.,TRBJ1-1,CASGLVPISGNTEAFF,TGTGCTAGTGGTTTGGTACCGATCTCTGGGAACACTGAAGCTTTCTTT
TRBV4-2,.,11,.,TRBJ2-7,CASSQDNEQYF,TGTGCCAGCAGCCAAGATAACGAGCAGTACTTC
TRBV11-1,.,16,.,TRBJ1-2,CASSSTTTAAIYGYTF,TGTGCCAGCAGTTCCACTACCACGGCAGCTATCTATGGCTACACCTTC
TRBV7-2,many,11,.,TRBJ2-7,CASSATYEQYF,TGTGCCAGCAGTGCGACCTACGAGCAGTACTTC
TRBV6-6,.,12,.,TRBJ2-4,CASLGADLIQYF,TGTGCCAGCCTGGGGGCAGACCTAATTCAGTACTTC
TRBV7-2,few,15,TRBD2,TRBJ2-3,CASSLYPSGLIAQYF,TGTGCCAGCAGCTTATACCCTAGCGGGCTCATTGCACAGTATTTT
TRBV6-2/TRBV6-3,few,12,.,TRBJ2-2,CASRGPTGELFF,TGTGCCAGCAGGGGACCGACCGGGGAGCTGTTTTTT
TRBV12-3/TRBV12-4,.,15,TRBD1,TRBJ1-1,CASSPNRGESIEAFF,TGTGCCAGCAGTCCAAACAGGGGAGAATCTATTGAAGCTTTCTTT
TRBV7-2,few,12,.,TRBJ2-7,CASSPLAYEQYF,TGTGCCAGCAGCCCCCTTGCCTACGAGCAGTACTTC
TRBV29-1,.,15,.,TRBJ1-1,CSVSREEYMNTEAFF,TGCAGCGTTAGCCGGGAAGAATACATGAACACTGAAGCTTTCTTT
TRBV18,.,18,TRBD1,TRBJ2-6,CASSRTGTSYSGANVLTF,TGTGCCAGCTCACGGACAGGGACATCCTACTCTGGGGCCAACGTCCTGACTTTC
TRBV5-5,few,13,TRBD1,TRBJ2-5,CASSRTGFVTQYF,TGTGCCAGCAGCCGGACAGGGTTCGTGACCCAGTACTTC
TRBV7-9,few,14,.,TRBJ1-3,CASSLGVGGNTIYF,TGTGCCAGCAGCTTAGGGGTCGGCGGAAACACCATATATTTT
TRBV4-3,few,13,.,TRBJ1-1,CASRRTGHTEAFF,TGCGCCAGCAGGCGGACGGGTCACACTGAAGCTTTCTTT
TRBV9,.,17,.,TRBJ2-3,CASSKTPPPSPTDTQYF,TGTGCCAGCAGCAAAACCCCGCCTCCCAGCCCCACAGATACGCAGTATTTT
TRBV15,.,15,.,TRBJ2-3,CATSKTAPNTDTQYF,TGTGCCACCAGCAAAACAGCGCCCAACACAGATACGCAGTATTTT
TRBV6-5,.,13,.,TRBJ1-1,CASSYSSDTEAFF,TGTGCCAGCAGTTATTCCAGCGACACTGAAGCTTTCTTT
TRBV12-3/TRBV12-4,few,19,TRBD2,TRBJ2-7,CASSTRRTGAGLISYEQYF,TGTGCCAGCAGTACTAGACGGACCGGAGCGGGACTAATATCCTACGAGCAGTACTTC
TRBV28,.,10,.,TRBJ2-7,CASLGYEQYF,TGTGCCAGTCTGGGCTACGAGCAGTACTTC
TRBV12-3/TRBV12-4,few,13,TRBD2,TRBJ2-7,CASSLRGAGEQYF,TGTGCCAGCAGTCTGCGGGGGGCTGGGGAGCAGTACTTC
TRBV12-3/TRBV12-4,few,15,TRBD1,TRBJ1-2,CASSPHRQGAYGYTF,TGTGCCAGCAGTCCCCACAGGCAGGGGGCGTATGGCTACACCTTC
TRBV4-1,.,19,TRBD1,TRBJ2-1,CASSQEQGVAAQDRDEQFF,TGCGCCAGCAGCCAAGAACAGGGTGTGGCGGCCCAAGACAGGGATGAGCAGTTCTTC
TRBV7-2,few,15,.,TRBJ2-1,CASSSHPGGHNEQFF,TGTGCCAGCAGCTCTCACCCCGGGGGACACAATGAGCAGTTCTTC
TRBV5-1,few,16,TRBD1,TRBJ2-7,CASSQDFKQGTYEQYF,TGCGCCAGCAGCCAGGATTTCAAACAGGGGACCTACGAGCAGTACTTC
TRBV19,few,13,.,TRBJ2-5,CASTNRFQETQYF,TGTGCCAGCACTAACAGATTCCAAGAGACCCAGTACTTC
TRBV20-1,few,15,TRBD2,TRBJ2-7,CSASDVLAGPYEQYF,TGCAGTGCTAGTGATGTACTAGCGGGGCCCTACGAGCAGTACTTC
TRBV5-1,few,16,TRBD2,TRBJ2-1,CASSLAPLAGVNEQFF,TGCGCCAGCAGCCTGGCCCCGCTAGCGGGGGTTAATGAGCAGTTCTTC
TRBV6-5,.,16,.,TRBJ2-7,CASSYDRRRPTYEQYF,TGTGCCAGCAGTTACGATAGGAGACGGCCTACGTACGAGCAGTACTTC